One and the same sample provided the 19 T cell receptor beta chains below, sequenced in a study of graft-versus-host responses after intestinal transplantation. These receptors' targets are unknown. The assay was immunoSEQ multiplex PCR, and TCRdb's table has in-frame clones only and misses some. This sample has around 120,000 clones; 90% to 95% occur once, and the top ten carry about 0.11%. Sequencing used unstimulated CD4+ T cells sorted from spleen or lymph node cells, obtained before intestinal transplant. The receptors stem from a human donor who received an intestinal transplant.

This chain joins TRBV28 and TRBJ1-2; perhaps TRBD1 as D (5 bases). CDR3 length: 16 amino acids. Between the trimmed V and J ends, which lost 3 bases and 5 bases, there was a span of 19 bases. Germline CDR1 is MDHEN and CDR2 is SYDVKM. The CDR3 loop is CASSLPGLSPGYGYTF. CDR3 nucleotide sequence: TGTGCCAGCAGTTTGCCGGGACTCTCGCCGGGGTATGGCTACACCTTC.

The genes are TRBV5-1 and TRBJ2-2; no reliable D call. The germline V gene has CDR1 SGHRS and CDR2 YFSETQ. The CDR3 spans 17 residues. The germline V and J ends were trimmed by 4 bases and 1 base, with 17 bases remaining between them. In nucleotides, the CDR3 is TGCGCCAGCAGCCTCATTGGGTCGGGTCTGAACACCGGGGAGCTGTTTTTT. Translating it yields CASSLIGSGLNTGELFF. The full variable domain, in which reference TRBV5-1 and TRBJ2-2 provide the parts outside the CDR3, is KAGVTQTPRYLIKTRGQQVTLSCSPISGHRSVSWYQQTPGQGLQFLFEYFSETQRNKGNFPGRFSGRQFSNSRSEMNVSTLELGDSALYLCASSLIGSGLNTGELFFGEGSRLTVL.

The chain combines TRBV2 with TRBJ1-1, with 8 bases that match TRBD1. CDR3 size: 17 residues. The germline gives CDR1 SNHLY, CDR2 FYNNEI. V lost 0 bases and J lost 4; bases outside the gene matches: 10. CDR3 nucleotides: TGTGCCAGCAGTGAAGCCCCGGGACAGGTATCGAGCACTGAAGCTTTCTTT. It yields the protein CASSEAPGQVSSTEAFF.

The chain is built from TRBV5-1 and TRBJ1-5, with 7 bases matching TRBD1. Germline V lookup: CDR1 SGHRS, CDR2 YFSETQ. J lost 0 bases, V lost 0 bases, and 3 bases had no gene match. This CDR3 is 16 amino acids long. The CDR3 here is CASSLDGTASNQPQHF. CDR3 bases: TGCGCCAGCAGCTTGGACGGGACAGCTAGCAATCAGCCCCAGCATTTT.

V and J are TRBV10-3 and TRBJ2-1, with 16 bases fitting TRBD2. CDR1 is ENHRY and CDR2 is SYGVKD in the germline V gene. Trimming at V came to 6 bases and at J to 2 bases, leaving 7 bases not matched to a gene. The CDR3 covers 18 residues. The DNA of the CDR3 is TGTGCCATCAGCCAGGGACTAGCGGGAGGGTCAACCTACAATGAGCAGTTCTTC. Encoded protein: CAISQGLAGGSTYNEQFF.

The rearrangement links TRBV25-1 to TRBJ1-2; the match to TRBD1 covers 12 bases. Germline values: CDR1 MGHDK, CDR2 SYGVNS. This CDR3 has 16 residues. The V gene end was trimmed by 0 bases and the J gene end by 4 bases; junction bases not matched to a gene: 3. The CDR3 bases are TGTGCCAGCAGTGAATACGGGACAGGGGGCAGCTATGGCTACACCTTC. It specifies CASSEYGTGGSYGYTF.

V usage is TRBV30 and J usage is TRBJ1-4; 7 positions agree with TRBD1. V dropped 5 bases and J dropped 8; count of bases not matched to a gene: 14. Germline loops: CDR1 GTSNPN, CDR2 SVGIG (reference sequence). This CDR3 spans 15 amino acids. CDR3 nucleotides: TGTGCCTGGGGGACCAGACAGGGTGGTGGGGAAAAACTGTTTTTT. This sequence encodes CAWGTRQGGGEKLFF. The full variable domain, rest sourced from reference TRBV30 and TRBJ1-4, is SQTIHQWPATLVQPVGSPLSLECTVEGTSNPNLYWYRQAAGRGLQLLFYSVGIGQISSEVPQNLSASRPQDRQFILSSKKLLLSDSGFYLCAWGTRQGGGEKLFFGSGTQLSVL.

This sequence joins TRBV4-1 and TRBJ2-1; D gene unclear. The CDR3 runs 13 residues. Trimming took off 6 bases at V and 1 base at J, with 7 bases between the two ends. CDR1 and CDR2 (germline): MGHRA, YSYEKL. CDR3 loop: CASRDDSYNEQFF. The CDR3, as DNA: TGCGCCAGCAGGGACGATTCCTACAATGAGCAGTTCTTC.

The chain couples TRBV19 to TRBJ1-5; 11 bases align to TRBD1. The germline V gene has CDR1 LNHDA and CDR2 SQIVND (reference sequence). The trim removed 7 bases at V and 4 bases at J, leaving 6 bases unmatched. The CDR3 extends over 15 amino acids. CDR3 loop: CASTLDRGLNQPQHF. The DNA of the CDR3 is TGTGCCAGTACCTTGGACAGGGGGCTAAATCAGCCCCAGCATTTT.

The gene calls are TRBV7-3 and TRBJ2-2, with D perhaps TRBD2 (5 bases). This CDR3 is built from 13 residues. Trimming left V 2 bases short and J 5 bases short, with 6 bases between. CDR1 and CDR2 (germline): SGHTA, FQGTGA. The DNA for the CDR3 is TGTGCCAGCAGCTTACGAGGGACCGGGGAGCTGTTTTTT. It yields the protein CASSLRGTGELFF. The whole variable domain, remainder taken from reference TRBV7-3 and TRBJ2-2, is GAGVSQTPSNKVTEKGKYVELRCDPISGHTALYWYRQSLGQGPEFLIYFQGTGAADDSGLPNDRFFAVRPEGSVSTLKIQRTERGDSAVYLCASSLRGTGELFFGEGSRLTVL.

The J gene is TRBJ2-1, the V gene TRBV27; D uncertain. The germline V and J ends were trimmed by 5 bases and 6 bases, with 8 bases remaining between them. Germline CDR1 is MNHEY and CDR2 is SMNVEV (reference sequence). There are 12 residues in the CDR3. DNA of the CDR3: TGTGCCAGCAGTGTGTCTATCAATGAGCAGTTCTTC. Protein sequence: CASSVSINEQFF.

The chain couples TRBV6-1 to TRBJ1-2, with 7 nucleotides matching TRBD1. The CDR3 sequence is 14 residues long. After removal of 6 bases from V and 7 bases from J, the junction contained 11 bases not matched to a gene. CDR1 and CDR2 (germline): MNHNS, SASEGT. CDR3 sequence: CASRAGGTDFGYTF. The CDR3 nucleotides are TGTGCCAGCAGAGCTGGAGGGACAGATTTTGGCTACACCTTC.

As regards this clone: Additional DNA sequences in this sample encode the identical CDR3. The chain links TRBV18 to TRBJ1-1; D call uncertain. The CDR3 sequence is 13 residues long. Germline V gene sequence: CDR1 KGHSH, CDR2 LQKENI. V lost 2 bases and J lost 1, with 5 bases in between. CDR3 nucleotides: TGTGCCAGCTCACCATTGGCGAACACTGAAGCTTTCTTT. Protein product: CASSPLANTEAFF.

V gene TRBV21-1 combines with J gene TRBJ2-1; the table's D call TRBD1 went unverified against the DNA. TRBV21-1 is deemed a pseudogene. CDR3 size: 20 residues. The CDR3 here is CASSETGGTSPNSTYNEQFF. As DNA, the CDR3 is TGTGCCAGCAGCGAAACAGGGGGCACGAGCCCTAACTCTACCTACAATGAGCAGTTCTTC.

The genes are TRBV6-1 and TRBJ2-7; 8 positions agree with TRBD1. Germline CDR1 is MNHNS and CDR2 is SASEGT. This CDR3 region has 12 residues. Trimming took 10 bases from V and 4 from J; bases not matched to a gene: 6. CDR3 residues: CATARTGYEQYF. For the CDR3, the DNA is TGTGCCACCGCCAGGACAGGGTACGAGCAGTACTTC.

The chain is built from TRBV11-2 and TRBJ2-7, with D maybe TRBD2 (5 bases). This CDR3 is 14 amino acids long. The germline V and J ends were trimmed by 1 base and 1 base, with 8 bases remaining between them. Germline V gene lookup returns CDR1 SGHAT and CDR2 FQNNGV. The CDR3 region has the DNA TGTGCCAGCAGCTTAGTCCGACTATCCTACGAGCAGTACTTC. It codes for CASSLVRLSYEQYF. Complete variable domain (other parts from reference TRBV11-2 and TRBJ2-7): EAGVAQSPRYKIIEKRQSVAFWCNPISGHATLYWYQQILGQGPKLLIQFQNNGVVDDSQLPKDRFSAERLKGVDSTLKIQPAKLEDSAVYLCASSLVRLSYEQYFGPGTRLTVT.

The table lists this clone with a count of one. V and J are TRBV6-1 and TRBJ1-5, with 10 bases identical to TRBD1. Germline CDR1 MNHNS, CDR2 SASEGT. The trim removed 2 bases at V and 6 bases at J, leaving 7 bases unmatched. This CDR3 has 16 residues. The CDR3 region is CASSEHGQGGGQPQHF. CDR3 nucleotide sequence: TGTGCCAGCAGTGAACACGGACAGGGGGGAGGTCAGCCCCAGCATTTT.

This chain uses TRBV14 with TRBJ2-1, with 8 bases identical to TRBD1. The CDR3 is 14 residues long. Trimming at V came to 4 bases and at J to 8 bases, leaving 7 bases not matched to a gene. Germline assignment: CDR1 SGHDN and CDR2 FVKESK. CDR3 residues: CASSPVDRGHEQFF. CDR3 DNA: TGTGCCAGCAGCCCAGTTGACAGGGGCCATGAGCAGTTCTTC.

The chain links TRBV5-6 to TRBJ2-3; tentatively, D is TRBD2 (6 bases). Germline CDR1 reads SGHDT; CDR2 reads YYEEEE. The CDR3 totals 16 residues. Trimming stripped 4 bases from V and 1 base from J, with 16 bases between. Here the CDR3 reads CASSPKRSSGTDTQYF. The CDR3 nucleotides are TGTGCCAGCAGCCCGAAGCGATCTAGCGGCACAGATACGCAGTATTTT.